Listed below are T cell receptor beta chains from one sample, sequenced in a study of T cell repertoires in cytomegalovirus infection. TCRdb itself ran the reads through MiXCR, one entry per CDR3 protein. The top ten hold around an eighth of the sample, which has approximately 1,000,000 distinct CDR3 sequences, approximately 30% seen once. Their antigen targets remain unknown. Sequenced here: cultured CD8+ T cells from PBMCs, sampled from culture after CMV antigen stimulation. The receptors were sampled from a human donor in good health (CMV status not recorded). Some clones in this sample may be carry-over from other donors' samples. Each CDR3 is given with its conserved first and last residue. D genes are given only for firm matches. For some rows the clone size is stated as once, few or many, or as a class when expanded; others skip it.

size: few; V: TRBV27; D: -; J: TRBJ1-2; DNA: TGTGCCAGCAGTTTATCGATAGGGGGGCATGGCTACACCTTC; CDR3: CASSLSIGGHGYTF
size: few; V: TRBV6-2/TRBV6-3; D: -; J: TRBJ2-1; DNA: TGTGCCACGGGAGTGTGGGGCGATGAGCAGTTCTTC; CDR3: CATGVWGDEQFF
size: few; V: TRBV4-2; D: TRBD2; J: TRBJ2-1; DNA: TGTGCCAGCAGCCAAGATTTGGGGAGCGGGGGGGCTGGGTACAATGAGCAGTTCTTC; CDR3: CASSQDLGSGGAGYNEQFF
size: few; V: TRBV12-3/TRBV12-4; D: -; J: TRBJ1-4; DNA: TGTGCCAGCAGTTTAGTTGTCGGGCAGGGGCCTTATGAAAAACTGTTTTTT; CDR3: CASSLVVGQGPYEKLFF
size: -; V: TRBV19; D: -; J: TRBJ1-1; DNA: TGTACCAGTAGTATAGCTTTCCTCGGGAAGGGGCCAATGAACACTGAAGCTTTCTTT; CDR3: CTSSIAFLGKGPMNTEAFF
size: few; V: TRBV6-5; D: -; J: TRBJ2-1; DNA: TGTGCCAGCACTTTGAACGGACGGCGCTACAATGAGCAGTTCTTC; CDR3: CASTLNGRRYNEQFF
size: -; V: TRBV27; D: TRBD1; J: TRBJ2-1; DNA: TGTGCCAGCAGTTTACAACCAAAACAGGGGTACAATGAGCAGTTCTTC; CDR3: CASSLQPKQGYNEQFF
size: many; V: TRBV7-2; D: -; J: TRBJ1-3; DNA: TGTGCCAGCAGATCCCCACAGGGCTCTGGAAACACCATATATTTT; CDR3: CASRSPQGSGNTIYF
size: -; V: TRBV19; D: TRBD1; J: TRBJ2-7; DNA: TGTGCCACTCAACAGGGGCTGGTCGACGAGCAGTACTTC; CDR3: CATQQGLVDEQYF
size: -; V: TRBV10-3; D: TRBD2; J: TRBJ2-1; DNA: TGTGCCATCAGTGAGGGGGGGGGGAACCTCGCTCCTGGGTACAATGAGCAGTTCTTC; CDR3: CAISEGGGNLAPGYNEQFF
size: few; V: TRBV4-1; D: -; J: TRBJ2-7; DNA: TGCGCCAGCAGCCAAGAAAATATGGCAGACGGGAGGCAGTACTTC; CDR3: CASSQENMADGRQYF
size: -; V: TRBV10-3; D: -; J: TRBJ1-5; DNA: TGTGCCATCAGTGAGTCGCGCAGGGGCGGTCAGGATCAGCCCCAGCATTTT; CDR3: CAISESRRGGQDQPQHF
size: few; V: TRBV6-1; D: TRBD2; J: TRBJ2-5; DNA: TGTGCCAGCAGTGAAGATGGAACTAGCGGGGGGACCTGGGAGACCCAGTACTTC; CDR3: CASSEDGTSGGTWETQYF
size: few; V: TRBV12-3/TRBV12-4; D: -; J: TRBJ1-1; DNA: TGTGCCAGCAGCCCCCTCCCCCGGACTGAAGCTTTCTTT; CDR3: CASSPLPRTEAFF
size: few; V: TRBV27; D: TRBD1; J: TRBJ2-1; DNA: TGTGCCAGCAAACCCACAGGGGTCCGTCGGCACAATGAGCAGTTCTTC; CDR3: CASKPTGVRRHNEQFF
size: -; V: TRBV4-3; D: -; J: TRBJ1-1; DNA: TGCGCCAGCAGCCAAGGGGGGCTGAACGTAGCTTTCTTT; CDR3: CASSQGGLNVAFF
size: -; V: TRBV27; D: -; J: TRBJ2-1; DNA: TGTGCCAGCAGCCCCACAGGGATACCCACCTACAATGAGCAGTTCTTC; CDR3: CASSPTGIPTYNEQFF
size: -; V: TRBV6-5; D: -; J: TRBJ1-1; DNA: TGTGCCAGCAGCTGGACGTCGAACACTGAAGCTTTCTTT; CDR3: CASSWTSNTEAFF
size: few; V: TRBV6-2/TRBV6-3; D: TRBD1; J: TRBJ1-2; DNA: TGTGCCAGCAGTGACCCCCGGGACAGGGGAGTGGAGGGCTACACCTTC; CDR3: CASSDPRDRGVEGYTF
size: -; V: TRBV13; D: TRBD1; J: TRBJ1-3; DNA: TGTGCCAGCAGCTCGTACCGGGACAGGAGCTCTGGAAACACCATATATTTT; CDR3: CASSSYRDRSSGNTIYF
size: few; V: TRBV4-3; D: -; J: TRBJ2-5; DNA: TGCGCCAGCAGCCAAGTTTGGGCTGAGCAAGAGACCCAGTACTTC; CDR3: CASSQVWAEQETQYF
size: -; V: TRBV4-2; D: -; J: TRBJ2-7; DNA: TGTGCCAGCAGCCAGGGGGAAAGGGTCTACGAGCAGTACTTC; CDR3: CASSQGERVYEQYF
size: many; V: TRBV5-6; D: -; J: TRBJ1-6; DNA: TGTGCCAGCAGCTTAGGCTCGGGTAATTCACCCCTCCACTTT; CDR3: CASSLGSGNSPLHF
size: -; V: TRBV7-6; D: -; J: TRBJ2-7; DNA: TGTGCCAGCAGCTTCCGATATAACGAGCAGTACTTC; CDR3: CASSFRYNEQYF
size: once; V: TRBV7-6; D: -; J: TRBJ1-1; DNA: TGTGCCAGCATCACCGGCAGGGACCCGAGAGCTTTCTTT; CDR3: CASITGRDPRAFF
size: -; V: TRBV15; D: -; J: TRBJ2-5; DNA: TGTGCCACCAGCAGAGATGGGACCCAAGAGACCCAGTACTTC; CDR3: CATSRDGTQETQYF
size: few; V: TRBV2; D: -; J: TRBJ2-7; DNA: TGTGCCAATAATGGTGACGGTGGGTACGAGCAGTACTTC; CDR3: CANNGDGGYEQYF
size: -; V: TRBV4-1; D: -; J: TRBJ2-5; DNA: TGCGCCAGCAGCCATGCTAGACAGGGAGGGCCGGAGACCCAGTACTTC; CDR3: CASSHARQGGPETQYF
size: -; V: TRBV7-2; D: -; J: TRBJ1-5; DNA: TGTGCCAGCAGCTTAACGGGGGGCCGGCATCAGCCCCAGCATTTT; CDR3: CASSLTGGRHQPQHF
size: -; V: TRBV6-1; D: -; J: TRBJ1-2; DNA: TGTGCCAGCAGTTTCCACGGAGAGGGGAGGTATGGCTACACCTTC; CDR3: CASSFHGEGRYGYTF
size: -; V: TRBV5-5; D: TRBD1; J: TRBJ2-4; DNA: TGTGCCAGCAGCTTCGGACAGGGGGGGACCAAAAACATTCAGTACTTC; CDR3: CASSFGQGGTKNIQYF
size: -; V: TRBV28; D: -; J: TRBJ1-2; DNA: TGTGCCAGCAGTTGGGGTCTGGAAGGCTACACCTTC; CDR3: CASSWGLEGYTF
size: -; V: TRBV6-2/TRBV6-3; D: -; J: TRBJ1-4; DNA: TGTGCCAGCACCTCTAAGGCCTGGAAGGATGAAAAACTGTTTTTT; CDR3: CASTSKAWKDEKLFF
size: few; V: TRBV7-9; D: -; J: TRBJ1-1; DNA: TGTGCCAGCAGCCACGGGCCCGCGAACACTGAAGCTTTCTTT; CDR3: CASSHGPANTEAFF
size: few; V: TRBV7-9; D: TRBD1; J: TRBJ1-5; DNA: TGTGCCAGCAGTCCAGGGGGGATGAGCCATCCCCAGCATTTT; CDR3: CASSPGGMSHPQHF
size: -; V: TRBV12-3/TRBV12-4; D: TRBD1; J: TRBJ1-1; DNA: TGTGCCAGCAGTCCAATGACAGGGGTGAACACTGAAGCTTTCTTT; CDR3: CASSPMTGVNTEAFF
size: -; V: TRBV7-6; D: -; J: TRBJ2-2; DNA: TGTGCCAGCAGCTTAGGAGGGTCGGCGGGCACCGGGGAGCTGTTTTTT; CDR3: CASSLGGSAGTGELFF
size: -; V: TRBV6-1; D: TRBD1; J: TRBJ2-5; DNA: TGTGCCAGCAGTGCGAATGCCGGGACAGAGTTTCAAGAGACCCAGTACTTC; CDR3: CASSANAGTEFQETQYF
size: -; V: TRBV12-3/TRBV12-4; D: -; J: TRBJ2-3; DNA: TGTGCCAGCAGTTTAGGCCTTCTTGATACGCAGTATTTT; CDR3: CASSLGLLDTQYF
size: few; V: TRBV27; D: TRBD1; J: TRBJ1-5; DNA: TGTGCCAGCAGTTCGACAGGGGGCCAGTGGGAGCCCCAGCATTTT; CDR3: CASSSTGGQWEPQHF
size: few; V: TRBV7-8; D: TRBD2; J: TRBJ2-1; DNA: TGTGCCAGCAGCCCAACCGGGGGGGGCGTAACCTACAATGAGCAGTTCTTC; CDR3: CASSPTGGGVTYNEQFF
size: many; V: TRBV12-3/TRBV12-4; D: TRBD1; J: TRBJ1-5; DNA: TGTGCCAGCAGCCTTCATCGGGACAGAGATCAGCCCCAGCATTTT; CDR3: CASSLHRDRDQPQHF
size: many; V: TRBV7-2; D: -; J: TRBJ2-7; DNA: TGTGCCAGCAGCTTAGCTTCAGGGAGTGAGCAGTACTTC; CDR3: CASSLASGSEQYF
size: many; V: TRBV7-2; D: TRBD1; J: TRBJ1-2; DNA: TGTGCCAGCAGCAAACATCGGGACAGGGGGCTCGATTATGGCTACACCTTC; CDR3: CASSKHRDRGLDYGYTF
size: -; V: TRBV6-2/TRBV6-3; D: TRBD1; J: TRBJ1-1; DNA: TGTGCCAGCGATCTGGACAGGGGAGGCACTGAAGCTTTCTTT; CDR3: CASDLDRGGTEAFF
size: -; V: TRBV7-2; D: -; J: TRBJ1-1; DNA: TGTGCCAGCAGCTTATGGGAAGTGAACACTGAAGCTTTCTTT; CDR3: CASSLWEVNTEAFF